A selection of T cell receptor beta chains follows, all from one sample in a study of blood T cell repertoires in COVID-19. Sequenced by immunoSEQ multiplex PCR; TCRdb stores in-frame clones only, minus some. The sample has 150,000 to 200,000 clones, about 70% seen once. The sequencing sample was made of peripheral blood. The receptors were gathered from a woman aged 45-60 years with active or convalescent COVID-19. CDR3s include the opening cysteine and the closing phenylalanine or tryptophan. D genes are given only for firm matches. The size of a clone is reported for some rows only, either as once, few or many, or as a class for expanded clones.

once	TRBV12-3/TRBV12-4	TRBJ2-2	-	CASGRTFTGELFF	TGTGCCAGCGGTAGGACTTTCACCGGGGAGCTGTTTTTT
-	TRBV30	TRBJ2-7	TRBD1	CAWRRGREQYF	TGTGCCTGGAGGAGGGGGCGAGAGCAGTACTTC
-	TRBV6-2/TRBV6-3	TRBJ1-2	-	CASSSLGPPGGYTF	TGTGCCAGCAGTTCTCTAGGCCCACCGGGTGGCTACACCTTC
-	TRBV2	TRBJ2-5	-	CASSVQETQYF	TGTGCCAGCAGTGTACAAGAGACCCAGTACTTC
-	TRBV3-1/TRBV3-2	TRBJ2-7	-	CASSQEKRQYF	TGTGCCAGCAGCCAAGAGAAGAGGCAGTACTTC
once	TRBV5-5	TRBJ2-2	TRBD2	CASIRGVNTGELFF	TGTGCCAGCATACGGGGGGTAAACACCGGGGAGCTGTTTTTT
-	TRBV7-2	TRBJ2-3	-	CASSLVGGGLTDTQYF	TGTGCCAGCAGCTTAGTTGGAGGAGGCCTCACAGATACGCAGTATTTT
-	TRBV4-3	TRBJ2-6	-	CASSQDVASGANVLTF	TGCGCCAGCAGCCAAGACGTGGCCTCTGGGGCCAACGTCCTGACTTTC
-	TRBV7-6	TRBJ1-1	-	CASSAGPEAFF	TGTGCCAGCAGCGCAGGGCCTGAAGCTTTCTTT
-	TRBV18	TRBJ2-6	-	CASSLLTGTQESSGANVLTF	TGTGCCAGCTCACTTCTTACCGGGACACAAGAAAGCTCTGGGGCCAACGTCCTGACTTTC
-	TRBV9	TRBJ2-7	-	CASSVRSEGDEQYF	TGTGCCAGCAGCGTACGGAGTGAGGGGGACGAGCAGTACTTC
-	TRBV4-3	TRBJ1-5	TRBD1	CASSPRQGHQPQHF	TGCGCCAGCAGCCCCCGACAGGGGCATCAGCCCCAGCATTTT
-	TRBV5-1	TRBJ2-3	TRBD2	CASSGSGRAPTDTQYF	TGCGCCAGCAGCGGGAGCGGGAGGGCCCCCACAGATACGCAGTATTTT
-	TRBV6-2/TRBV6-3	TRBJ1-2	-	CASSYSDSYGYTF	TGTGCCAGCAGTTACTCTGACAGCTATGGCTACACCTTC
-	TRBV27	TRBJ1-6	-	CASSWRGGNSPLHF	TGTGCCAGCAGTTGGAGGGGTGGTAATTCACCCCTCCACTTT
once	TRBV7-8	TRBJ1-1	-	CASSPDRLGTEAFF	TGTGCCAGCAGCCCAGACAGACTGGGGACTGAAGCTTTCTTT
-	TRBV18	TRBJ2-3	TRBD2	CASSPSREGRGDTQYF	TGTGCCAGCTCACCCTCGCGGGAGGGCCGTGGAGATACGCAGTATTTT
few	TRBV19	TRBJ1-6	-	CASNEQGSNSPLHF	TGTGCCAGTAACGAACAGGGTAGTAATTCACCCCTCCACTTT
once	TRBV6-2/TRBV6-3	TRBJ2-5	-	CASSSSSQQETQYF	TGTGCCAGCAGCTCCTCGTCTCAGCAAGAGACCCAGTACTTC
-	TRBV25-1	TRBJ1-2	TRBD1	CASSQGDYYGYTF	TGTGCCAGCAGTCAGGGGGATTACTATGGCTACACCTTC
-	TRBV19	TRBJ1-1	-	CASSPAAGANTEAFF	TGTGCCAGTAGCCCCGCGGCAGGGGCAAACACTGAAGCTTTCTTT
-	TRBV15	TRBJ1-2	TRBD1	CATSRGTGGINYGYTF	TGTGCCACCAGCAGAGGAACAGGGGGCATTAACTATGGCTACACCTTC
few	TRBV3-1/TRBV3-2	TRBJ1-1	-	CASSQGRADTEAFF	TGTGCCAGCAGCCAAGGCAGGGCGGACACTGAAGCTTTCTTT
-	TRBV7-9	TRBJ1-1	-	CASSLVLGGTEAFF	TGTGCCAGCAGCTTAGTTTTAGGAGGGACTGAAGCTTTCTTT
few	TRBV7-3	TRBJ2-2	TRBD1	CASSKSDRETGELFF	TGTGCCAGCAGCAAATCGGACAGGGAGACCGGGGAGCTGTTTTTT
-	TRBV4-3	TRBJ1-2	-	CASSQVAGQNYGYTF	TGCGCCAGCAGCCAAGTAGCGGGACAAAACTATGGCTACACCTTC
-	TRBV11-2	TRBJ1-2	TRBD1	CASSLGGQGRYGYTF	TGTGCCAGCAGCTTGGGGGGACAGGGCCGCTATGGCTACACCTTC
-	TRBV30	TRBJ2-1	TRBD2	CAWVPRTSVPYNEQFF	TGTGCCTGGGTCCCTAGGACTAGTGTACCCTACAATGAGCAGTTCTTC
-	TRBV4-3	TRBJ1-2	-	CASSHIGTLPNYGYTF	TGCGCCAGCAGCCACATAGGGACACTCCCAAACTATGGCTACACCTTC
-	TRBV6-5	TRBJ1-6	-	CASSKGLENSPLHF	TGTGCCAGCAGTAAGGGACTTGAAAATTCACCCCTCCACTTT
-	TRBV5-1	TRBJ2-1	TRBD1	CASSPGQGDEQFF	TGCGCCAGCAGCCCCGGACAGGGGGATGAGCAGTTCTTC
-	TRBV2	TRBJ1-1	TRBD1	CASKGQGVWTEAFF	TGTGCCAGCAAGGGACAGGGGGTTTGGACTGAAGCTTTCTTT
-	TRBV4-3	TRBJ1-2	-	CASSQEGSIYGYTF	TGCGCCAGCAGCCAAGAGGGCAGCATCTATGGCTACACCTTC
-	TRBV5-4	TRBJ2-7	TRBD2	CASSQGGSGVRAYEQYF	TGTGCCAGCAGCCAGGGAGGAAGCGGGGTTAGAGCCTACGAGCAGTACTTC
-	TRBV28	TRBJ1-2	-	CASSLGRGGIPYGYTF	TGTGCCAGCAGTTTAGGTAGAGGAGGGATCCCATATGGCTACACCTTC
-	TRBV20-1	TRBJ2-2	TRBD1	CSASLGTGNTGELFF	TGCAGTGCTAGTCTCGGGACAGGGAACACCGGGGAGCTGTTTTTT
once	TRBV6-5	TRBJ1-5	-	CAPGGAGYSNQPQHF	TGTGCCCCGGGGGGCGCGGGGTATAGCAATCAGCCCCAGCATTTT
-	TRBV29-1	TRBJ1-3	-	CSVAEAGNTIYF	TGCAGCGTTGCGGAGGCTGGAAACACCATATATTTT
-	TRBV10-3	TRBJ2-5	TRBD2	CAISAGGARVQETQYF	TGTGCCATCAGTGCGGGAGGGGCGAGGGTACAAGAGACCCAGTACTTC
-	TRBV29-1	TRBJ2-1	-	CSALPGGDEQFF	TGCAGCGCCTTACCCGGAGGCGATGAGCAGTTCTTC
-	TRBV12-3/TRBV12-4	TRBJ1-4	-	CASPKGHNEKLFF	TGTGCCAGCCCAAAGGGGCATAATGAAAAACTGTTTTTT
few	TRBV7-2	TRBJ1-3	TRBD1	CASSDTRGLKNTIYF	TGTGCCAGCAGCGATACCAGGGGGCTGAAGAACACCATATATTTT
-	TRBV19	TRBJ2-1	TRBD2	CASRTSGPSYNEQFF	TGTGCCAGTAGGACTAGCGGACCCTCCTACAATGAGCAGTTCTTC
many	TRBV19	TRBJ2-7	TRBD1	CASSTRQGGYEQYF	TGTGCCAGTAGTACTCGACAGGGGGGCTACGAGCAGTACTTC
-	TRBV11-2	TRBJ2-2	TRBD2	CASSLDPAGATGELFF	TGTGCCAGCAGCTTAGATCCAGCGGGGGCGACCGGGGAGCTGTTTTTT
-	TRBV7-6	TRBJ2-1	-	CASSSGGYGEQFF	TGTGCCAGCAGCTCCGGAGGGTACGGTGAGCAGTTCTTC
-	TRBV28	TRBJ2-6	TRBD1	CASNKGQGNGANVLTF	TGTGCCAGCAACAAGGGACAGGGGAACGGGGCCAACGTCCTGACTTTC
-	TRBV6-2/TRBV6-3	TRBJ1-2	-	CASSYSRQGTGYTF	TGTGCCAGCAGTTACTCCCGACAAGGTACCGGCTACACCTTC
-	TRBV28	TRBJ1-4	TRBD1	CASRTPLGQSNEKLFF	TGTGCCAGCAGGACCCCGCTGGGACAGAGTAATGAAAAACTGTTTTTT
few	TRBV10-3	TRBJ1-1	TRBD1	CAISARGTGEGNTEAFF	TGTGCCATCAGTGCCCGAGGGACAGGGGAAGGGAACACTGAAGCTTTCTTT
-	TRBV7-2	TRBJ1-2	-	CASSLATRGGGYTF	TGTGCCAGCAGCTTAGCTACCCGGGGGGGAGGCTACACCTTC
-	TRBV7-2	TRBJ2-7	-	CASSLGSGSYEQYF	TGTGCCAGCAGCTTAGGGTCAGGTTCCTACGAGCAGTACTTC
once	TRBV24-1	TRBJ2-2	-	CATIGTKLSLETGELFF	TGTGCCACCATTGGGACAAAACTCAGCCTTGAAACCGGGGAGCTGTTTTTT
-	TRBV7-6	TRBJ2-7	TRBD1	CASSPQTGESYEQYF	TGTGCCAGCAGCCCCCAGACAGGGGAATCCTACGAGCAGTACTTC
-	TRBV29-1	TRBJ2-5	TRBD2	CSVVPVWRGEETQYF	TGCAGCGTTGTCCCTGTTTGGCGGGGGGAAGAGACCCAGTACTTC
-	TRBV9	TRBJ2-3	TRBD2	CASSLAGGTDTQYF	TGTGCCAGCAGCCTAGCGGGGGGGACAGATACGCAGTATTTT